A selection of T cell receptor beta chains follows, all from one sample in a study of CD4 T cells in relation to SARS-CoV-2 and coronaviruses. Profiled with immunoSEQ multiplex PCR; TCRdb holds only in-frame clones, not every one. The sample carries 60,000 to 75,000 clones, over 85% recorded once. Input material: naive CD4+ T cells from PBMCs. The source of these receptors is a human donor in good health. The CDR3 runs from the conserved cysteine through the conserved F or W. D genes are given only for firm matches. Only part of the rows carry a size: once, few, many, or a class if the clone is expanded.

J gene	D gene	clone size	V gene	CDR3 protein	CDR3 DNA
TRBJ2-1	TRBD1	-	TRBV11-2	CASSLRGTGPGNEQFF	TGTGCCAGCAGCCTCAGGGGGACAGGGCCGGGTAATGAGCAGTTCTTC
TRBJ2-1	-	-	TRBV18	CASSPGPLSYNEQFF	TGTGCCAGCTCACCAGGACCACTCTCCTACAATGAGCAGTTCTTC
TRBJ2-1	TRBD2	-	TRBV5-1	CASSSLAGAADNEQFF	TGCGCCAGCAGCTCCTTAGCGGGAGCAGCGGACAATGAGCAGTTCTTC
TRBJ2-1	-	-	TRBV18	CASSPTLNEQFF	TGTGCCAGCTCCCCAACCCTCAATGAGCAGTTCTTC
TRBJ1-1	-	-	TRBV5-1	CASSPDGAVTEAFF	TGCGCCAGCAGCCCCGACGGGGCCGTCACTGAAGCTTTCTTT
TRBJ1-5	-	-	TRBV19	CASSPGQRIRWAQHF	TGTGCCAGTAGTCCCGGACAGAGGATTCGGTGGGCCCAGCATTTT
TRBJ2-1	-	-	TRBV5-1	CASSLSPLSNNEQFF	TGCGCCAGCAGCTTGAGTCCACTTAGTAACAATGAGCAGTTCTTC
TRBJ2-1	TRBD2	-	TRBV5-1	CASSLEVAGGIGEQFF	TGCGCCAGCAGCTTGGAGGTAGCGGGAGGGATCGGTGAGCAGTTCTTC
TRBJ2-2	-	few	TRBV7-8	CASSLTNTGELFF	TGTGCCAGCAGCTTAACGAACACCGGGGAGCTGTTTTTT
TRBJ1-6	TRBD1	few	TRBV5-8	CASSQRDRGSDSPLHF	TGTGCCAGCAGCCAGCGGGACAGGGGGTCGGATTCACCCCTCCACTTT
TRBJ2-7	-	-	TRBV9	CASSVTYDNSYEQYF	TGTGCCAGCAGCGTAACATACGACAACTCCTACGAGCAGTACTTC
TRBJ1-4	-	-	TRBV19	CASSEANEKLFF	TGTGCCAGTAGCGAGGCTAATGAAAAACTGTTTTTT
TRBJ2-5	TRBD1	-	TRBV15	CATSRDSGRGLQETQYF	TGTGCCACCAGCAGAGATTCGGGCAGGGGGCTTCAAGAGACCCAGTACTTC
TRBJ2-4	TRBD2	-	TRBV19	CASSIRGENIQYF	TGTGCCAGTAGTATCCGGGGGGAAAACATTCAGTACTTC
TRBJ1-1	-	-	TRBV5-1	CASSLDRGTEAFF	TGCGCCAGCAGCCTAGATCGGGGGACTGAAGCTTTCTTT